This T cell receptor beta chain comes out of a study of blood T cell repertoires in COVID-19. Study context: Collection of acute and convalescent COVID-19 samples took place in the United States, Italy and Spain. The analysed material was cDNA or gDNA that came from T cells, B-cell-depleted T cells, or PBMCs.

The CDR3 loop spans 13 amino acids. V gave up 4 bases and J gave up 7 bases, with 11 bases separating them. CDR1 and CDR2 (germline): LGHDT, YNNKEL (reference sequence). Repertoires were generated with immunoSEQ multiplex PCR, while TCRdb's copy carries only in-frame clones and drops some. The repertoire holds over 200,000 clones, with around nine tenths as singletons. Sequenced input: peripheral blood. This clonotype was obtained from a woman aged 60-75 years with acute or convalescent COVID-19. The chain employs TRBV3-1 (or the pseudogene TRBV3-2) and TRBJ1-5; no firm D call. CDR3 nucleotides: TGTGCCAGCAGCCGGCGAGGGAAACAGCCCCAGCATTTT. It specifies CASSRRGKQPQHF.